This record looks at one TCR beta chain sequence and its context. The antigen is unknown. The CDR3 extends over 15 amino acids. Trimming removed 4 bases from V and 1 base from J, with 12 bases in between. CDR1 SGHRS and CDR2 YFSETQ come from the germline V gene. The sample originates from a study of cytomegalovirus exposure and HLA in healthy donors. Study-level findings and limits: An analysis that was carried out later associated fewer than 20,000 TCR beta sequences with HLA alleles at 0.05 false discovery rate. The authors later linked a missense DCLRE1C variant to TCR beta V- and J-gene trimming. Sequencing depth roughly uniform across donors was assumed in presence/absence analyses.

PCR amplification relied on 60 Vbeta primers (plus 13 Jbeta primers). Using immunoSEQ multiplex PCR, the repertoire was profiled, and TCRdb retains in-frame clones only, with some absent. The repertoire holds under 90,000 clones, 70% to 85% seen once, with about 9.1% in the top ten. The TCR was taken from a man between 40 and 49 years old in good health and CMV-seropositive. The V and J genes are TRBV5-1 and TRBJ1-5; D possibly corresponds to TRBD1 (5 bases). Input material: PBMCs. CDR3 residues: CASSLGAGSNQPQHF. CDR3 sequence (DNA): TGCGCCAGCAGCCTTGGGGCAGGGAGCAATCAGCCCCAGCATTTT.